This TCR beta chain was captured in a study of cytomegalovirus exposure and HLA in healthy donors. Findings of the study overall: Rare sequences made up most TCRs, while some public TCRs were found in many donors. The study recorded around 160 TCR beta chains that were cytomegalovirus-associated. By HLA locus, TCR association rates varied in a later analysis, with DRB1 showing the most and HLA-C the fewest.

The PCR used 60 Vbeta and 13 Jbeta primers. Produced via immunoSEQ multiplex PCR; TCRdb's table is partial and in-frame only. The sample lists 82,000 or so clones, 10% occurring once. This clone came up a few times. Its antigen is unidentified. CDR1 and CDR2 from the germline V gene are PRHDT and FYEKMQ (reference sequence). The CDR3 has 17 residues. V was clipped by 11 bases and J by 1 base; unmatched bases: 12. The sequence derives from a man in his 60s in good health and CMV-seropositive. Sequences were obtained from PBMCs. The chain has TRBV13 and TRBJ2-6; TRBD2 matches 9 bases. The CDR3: CASHRTSEASGANVLTF. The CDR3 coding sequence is TGTGCCTCTCATAGGACTAGCGAGGCTTCTGGGGCCAACGTCCTGACTTTC.